These 30 T cell receptor beta chains share one sample of origin, sequenced in a study of monozygotic twins with inflammatory bowel disease. TCRdb reprocessed the 5' RACE reads, keeping one entry per CDR3 protein, no DNA. Its clone listing holds about 210,000 distinct CDR3 sequences. Sequenced sample: blood. The source of these receptors is a human donor with ulcerative colitis or Crohn's disease, or a healthy co-twin of an affected twin (not recorded which).

The rearrangement links TRBV7-9 to TRBJ2-1; TCRdb's assignment of TRBD1 cannot be checked, as there is no DNA. Germline V gene sequence: CDR1 SEHNR, CDR2 FQNEAQ (reference sequence). CDR3 size: 13 residues. The CDR3 is CASSLGDRDEQFF.

The J gene is TRBJ1-1, the V gene TRBV7-9; lacking DNA, the TRBD1 call made by TCRdb goes unchecked. This CDR3 comprises 16 residues. Germline assignment: CDR1 SEHNR and CDR2 FQNEAQ (reference sequence). The CDR3 reads CASSPPNLGGPREAFF.

The V and J genes are TRBV11-2 and TRBJ1-1; TCRdb names TRBD1, which stays unverified in the absence of DNA. This CDR3 region has 14 residues. Germline CDR1 SGHAT, CDR2 FQNNGV. CDR3 sequence: CASSQTGKNTEAFF.

The CDR3 reads CASSTPGPSGTDTQYF. The rearrangement links TRBV3-1 to TRBJ2-3; lacking DNA, the TRBD1 call made by TCRdb goes unchecked. Germline CDR1 is LGHDT and CDR2 is YNNKEL (reference sequence). The CDR3 is 16 residues long.

The chain employs TRBV7-9 and TRBJ1-2; the D call of TRBD1 rests on TCRdb alone, since no DNA is present to check it. The V gene's germline CDR1 is SEHNR and CDR2 FQNEAQ (reference sequence). The CDR3 has 15 residues. Here the CDR3 reads CASSTTGTALYGYTF.

The chain employs TRBV4-2 and TRBJ2-7. The CDR3 covers 13 residues. Germline values: CDR1 LGHNA, CDR2 YNFKEQ. CDR3 in amino acids: CASSQGPYYEQYF.

This chain joins TRBV18 and TRBJ2-2. This CDR3 is 14 amino acids long. Germline-derived CDR1 and CDR2 are KGHSH and LQKENI. CDR3 residues: CASSPPSYTGELFF.

The V gene is TRBV20-1, the J gene TRBJ1-1; TCRdb calls TRBD1, which cannot be checked without DNA. From germline, CDR1 is DFQATT and CDR2 SNEGSKA (reference sequence). The CDR3 consists of 14 residues. CDR3 region: CSASGDRGGTEAFF.

The CDR3 sequence: CASTPGGGINEQFF. The V call is TRBV6-6, the J call TRBJ2-1; TCRdb picks TRBD2, but there is no DNA to check that call. CDR1 is MNHNY, CDR2 SVGAGI, per germline (reference sequence). The CDR3 is 14 residues long.

The chain is built from TRBV6-1 and TRBJ2-6. The CDR3 totals 15 residues. Germline-derived CDR1 and CDR2 are MNHNS and SASEGT. The CDR3 loop is CASSERYSGANVLTF.

The V gene is TRBV20-1, the J gene TRBJ1-2. Germline CDR1 is DFQATT and CDR2 is SNEGSKA (reference sequence). The length of the CDR3 is 14 residues. The CDR3 here is CSVTPGRENYGYTF.

The chain joins TRBV9 to TRBJ1-1. This CDR3 has 14 amino acids. The germline gives CDR1 SGDLS, CDR2 YYNGEE. CDR3 region: CASSVEGSGGEAFF.

The chain couples TRBV12-3 or TRBV12-4 to TRBJ1-1; the TCRdb call, TRBD1, lacks DNA for checking. The CDR3 loop spans 16 amino acids. The CDR3 reads CASSWEPGTVNTEAFF.

V gene TRBV6-5 combines with J gene TRBJ1-5. CDR3 length: 13 amino acids. Germline V gene data show CDR1 as MNHEY and CDR2 as SVGAGI. The CDR3 sequence is CASSYSKNQPQHF.

The chain is built from TRBV7-9 and TRBJ1-1. The CDR3 consists of 11 residues. The germline V gene encodes CDR1 SEHNR and CDR2 FQNEAQ (reference sequence). The CDR3 here is CASSRHTEAFF.

The gene calls are TRBV5-8 and TRBJ1-5; absent DNA, TCRdb's TRBD1 call cannot be checked. Germline-derived CDR1 and CDR2 are SGHTS and YDEGEE. This CDR3 region has 17 residues. Here the CDR3 reads CASTPGTDSDSNQPQHF.

The rearrangement uses TRBV5-1 and TRBJ2-5; TCRdb names TRBD1, which stays unverified in the absence of DNA. The CDR3 spans 14 residues. The germline V gene encodes CDR1 SGHRS and CDR2 YFSETQ. The CDR3 here is CASSPGTVSETQYF. Full variable domain (rest looked up from reference TRBV5-1 and TRBJ2-5): KAGVTQTPRYLIKTRGQQVTLSCSPISGHRSVSWYQQTPGQGLQFLFEYFSETQRNKGNFPGRFSGRQFSNSRSEMNVSTLELGDSALYLCASSPGTVSETQYFGPGTRLLVL.

This chain links TRBV7-3 with TRBJ2-3; TCRdb calls TRBD1, which cannot be checked without DNA. CDR3 length: 16 amino acids. The germline gives CDR1 SGHTA, CDR2 FQGTGA. The CDR3 here is CASSPGQFDFRDTQYF. Full variable domain (remainder filled in from reference TRBV7-3 and TRBJ2-3): GAGVSQTPSNKVTEKGKYVELRCDPISGHTALYWYRQSLGQGPEFLIYFQGTGAADDSGLPNDRFFAVRPEGSVSTLKIQRTERGDSAVYLCASSPGQFDFRDTQYFGPGTRLTVL.

The J gene is TRBJ2-2, the V gene TRBV6-1; TCRdb's D call of TRBD2 is untestable without DNA. The CDR3 totals 15 residues. The germline gives CDR1 MNHNS, CDR2 SASEGT. CDR3: CASRGLAGNTGELFF.

The chain carries TRBV7-7 and TRBJ2-1; TCRdb's D call of TRBD2 is untestable without DNA. CDR1 and CDR2 from the germline V gene are SSHAT and FNYEAQ (reference sequence). The CDR3 contains 13 residues. The CDR3 loop reads CASSYYGENEQFF.

The chain links TRBV7-9 to TRBJ1-1; TCRdb gives TRBD1 as the D gene, but with no DNA this cannot be confirmed. The germline CDR1 and CDR2 sequences are SEHNR and FQNEAQ (reference sequence). This CDR3 region has 15 residues. This CDR3 reads CASSLEPQGRNEAFF.

This chain joins TRBV10-3 and TRBJ1-1; TCRdb selects TRBD1, and the lack of DNA leaves this call unchecked. The CDR3 covers 13 residues. Germline CDR1 is ENHRY and CDR2 is SYGVKD. CDR3 amino acids: CAINRQGDTEAFF.

V and J are TRBV2 and TRBJ2-1; TCRdb returns TRBD1, unconfirmable since there is no DNA. CDR3 length: 13 residues. Germline V lookup: CDR1 SNHLY, CDR2 FYNNEI. The CDR3: CASRKSPGDEQFF.

V usage is TRBV4-1 and J usage is TRBJ2-1; TCRdb calls TRBD1, which cannot be checked without DNA. Germline CDR1 reads MGHRA; CDR2 reads YSYEKL. The CDR3 extends over 15 amino acids. The CDR3 loop reads CASSPQGASYNEQFF.

The chain recombines TRBV6-5 with TRBJ1-2; TCRdb selects TRBD1, and the lack of DNA leaves this call unchecked. From germline, CDR1 is MNHEY and CDR2 SVGAGI. The length of the CDR3 is 13 residues. The CDR3 loop is CASAETGGYGYTF.

The V call is TRBV24-1, the J call TRBJ2-7. CDR1 is KGHDR, CDR2 SFDVKD, per germline. The CDR3 runs to 12 residues. CDR3: CATSDRSYEQYF.

This chain links TRBV20-1 with TRBJ2-1; TCRdb proposes TRBD2, but this gene call is untestable without DNA. CDR3 length equals 15 residues. Germline CDR1 DFQATT, CDR2 SNEGSKA (reference sequence). The CDR3 region is CSADKAGDSYNEQFF.

V usage is TRBV7-2 and J usage is TRBJ1-1; the D call from TCRdb, TRBD1, cannot be confirmed without DNA. The CDR3 length is 15 residues. Germline CDR1 and CDR2: SGHTA and FQGNSA. The CDR3 loop is CASSLIPKDRAEAFF.

The V gene is TRBV5-1, the J gene TRBJ2-3; TCRdb designates TRBD2, a call that cannot be tested without DNA. This CDR3 comprises 17 residues. The germline CDR1 and CDR2 sequences are SGHRS and YFSETQ. This CDR3 is CASSGSGGALNRDTQYF. The variable domain in full, with the rest retrieved from reference TRBV5-1 and TRBJ2-3, is KAGVTQTPRYLIKTRGQQVTLSCSPISGHRSVSWYQQTPGQGLQFLFEYFSETQRNKGNFPGRFSGRQFSNSRSEMNVSTLELGDSALYLCASSGSGGALNRDTQYFGPGTRLTVL.

The chain has TRBV5-1 and TRBJ2-2. Germline CDR1 is SGHRS and CDR2 is YFSETQ. The CDR3 contains 15 residues. The CDR3: CASSPGNGNTGELFF.